The 3 T cell receptor beta chains presented below share a single source sample, sequenced in a study of T cell changes during pregnancy in multiple sclerosis (dated by TCRdb to between 2018 and 2021). Libraries came from the immunoSEQ multiplex PCR assay. Here the immuneACCESS table is served through TCRdb, limited to in-frame sequences with V and J called. Missing clones are a known gap in these copies; in checked studies unresolved V genes cover under half, and the rest lacks a known reason. The sample includes roughly 41,000 clones, with roughly 94% observed a single time. Together, the top ten hold more than 1.5% of the sample. The source material was peripheral blood, sampled in the third trimester of pregnancy. The receptors come from a female donor with multiple sclerosis, enrolled in a pregnancy study.

The rearrangement joins TRBV13 to TRBJ2-5; unclear D gene. V was pared by 5 bases and J by 2 bases, with 9 bases between. This CDR3 spans 13 amino acids. CDR1 is PRHDT, CDR2 FYEKMQ, per germline (reference sequence). CDR3 sequence reads: CASSRSQQETQYF. CDR3 DNA sequence: TGTGCCAGCAGCCGCTCCCAGCAAGAGACCCAGTACTTC.

V and J are TRBV9 and TRBJ1-1; D is unclear. CDR3 length equals 14 residues. CDR1 and CDR2 from the germline V gene are SGDLS and YYNGEE. The germline V and J ends were trimmed by 1 base and 1 base, with 8 bases remaining between them. As DNA, the CDR3 is TGTGCCAGCAGCGTACAAGGCGGGAACACTGAAGCTTTCTTT. It is translated as CASSVQGGNTEAFF.

The rearrangement joins TRBV5-4 to TRBJ2-1, with 14 bases lining up with TRBD2. V was pared by 3 bases and J by 9 bases, with 5 bases of the junction left unmatched. In germline, CDR1 is SGHNT, CDR2 YYREEE (reference sequence). This CDR3 is 15 amino acids long. Here the CDR3 DNA reads TGTGCCAGCAGCTCCGGGACTAGCGGGAGTATTGAGCAGTTCTTC. Translated: CASSSGTSGSIEQFF.